This TCR beta chain was found in a study of blood T cell repertoires in COVID-19. On the study more broadly: Donors in the United States, Italy and Spain gave samples during acute or convalescent COVID-19.

Source study methods: Amplifying reference gene primers gave estimates of nucleated cell counts. Assay: immunoSEQ multiplex PCR; the TCRdb copy retains only in-frame clones and omits some. V, J and clone size are those of that table, while D and trimming were read from the DNA. The sample includes some 150,000 clones, more than 70% of them seen just once. The length of the CDR3 is 15 residues. CDR1 MDHEN and CDR2 SYDVKM come from the germline V gene. Deletions cut 6 bases from V and 2 bases from J, with 17 bases between. The sample consisted of peripheral blood. The chain links TRBV28 to TRBJ2-7, with TRBD1 as a possible D gene (5 bases). The receptor was derived from a woman aged 45-60 years with acute or convalescent COVID-19. The CDR3: CASRKGLGLAYEQYF. CDR3 in DNA: TGTGCCAGCAGAAAGGGGTTAGGGCTGGCCTACGAGCAGTACTTC.